The 4 T cell receptor beta chains below come from one sample, sequenced in a study of T cells in Graves' hyperthyroidism and ophthalmopathy. The investigators amplified TCR beta CDR3 regions from RNA transcripts. Primed by the HTBI set, a first-round RT-PCR was run on the TCR CDR3. TCRdb recomputed calls from the multiplex PCR reads with MiXCR, one row per CDR3 protein. The sample includes over 550,000 distinct CDR3 sequences, about a sixth of them seen just once. The material sequenced was blood. The receptors were gathered from a woman between 18 and 29 years old with Graves' hyperthyroidism.

This clonotype came up a few times. The rearrangement joins TRBV20-1 to TRBJ2-4, with TRBD2 matching 8 bases. J lost 0 bases, V lost 0 bases, and 10 bases had no gene match. This CDR3 has 18 amino acids. The germline V gene has CDR1 DFQATT and CDR2 SNEGSKA (reference sequence). The chain's CDR3 is CSARENQAGGIAKNIQYF. The CDR3 nucleotides are TGCAGTGCTAGAGAAAATCAGGCGGGAGGTATAGCCAAAAACATTCAGTACTTC.

This rearrangement joins TRBV4-1 to TRBJ2-3; D is perhaps TRBD1 or TRBD2 (5 bases each). V was shortened by 1 base and J by 4 bases, with 12 bases between the two germline ends. The CDR3 is made up of 15 amino acids. CDR1 and CDR2 from the germline V gene are MGHRA and YSYEKL. CDR3 region: CASSQVGTAPDTQYF. In DNA, the CDR3 is TGCGCCAGCAGCCAAGTGGGGACCGCTCCAGATACGCAGTATTTT.

The chain uses TRBV6-2 or TRBV6-3 and TRBJ2-5; D gene ambiguous. The CDR3 has 12 residues. The V end was cut by 9 bases, the J end by 5 bases, with 13 bases between. Germline loops: CDR1 MNHEY, CDR2 SVGEGT. CDR3 protein: CARNERSETQYF. DNA for the CDR3: TGTGCCAGGAACGAGCGCAGCGAGACCCAGTACTTC.

Comments on this clonotype: A single base separates this from a much larger clone, so it may be a read error. V usage is TRBV20-1 and J usage is TRBJ2-7; D might be TRBD2 (6 bases). Deletions cut 5 bases from V and 3 bases from J, with 14 bases between. CDR1 and CDR2 from the germline V gene are DFQATT and SNEGSKA (reference sequence). The CDR3 has 13 residues. This CDR3 is CSAPGLTSYEQYF. In DNA form, the CDR3 reads TGCAGTGCTCCGGGACTGACGAGCTACGAGCAGTACTTC.